The T cell receptor (beta chain) described here comes from a study of T-cell reconstitution after alpha-beta-depleted transplantation in children. A note on this clonotype: The antigen is not known.

Preparation of the TCRbeta library was carried out with unique molecular identifiers. One entry per CDR3 protein, called by TCRdb with MiXCR from the PCR reads. The sample consists of just under 250,000 distinct CDR3 sequences, 25% of them appearing once. Trimming removed 7 bases from V and 3 bases from J, with 9 bases in between. Germline V gene sequence: CDR1 SQVTM, CDR2 ANQGSEA. The CDR3 spans 11 residues. Regarding the study as a whole: Hyperexpanded clones declined; after one year, newly produced T cells mostly supplied diversity. Where alpha-beta T cells came from about two months after transplant was reportedly several hundred expanded graft clones.

This receptor was obtained from a girl aged 2-10 years with Fanconi anemia, due to receive a stem cell transplant. The source material was PBMCs, sampled before TCRalphabeta/CD19-depleted stem cell transplant. V is TRBV29-1 and J is TRBJ1-1, with a weak D call TRBD1 (6 bases). The CDR3 DNA reads as TGCAGCGGAGGACAGTACACTGAAGCTTTCTTT. It encodes CSGGQYTEAFF. The variable domain in full, with the rest retrieved from reference TRBV29-1 and TRBJ1-1, is SAVISQKPSRDICQRGTSLTIQCQVDSQVTMMFWYRQQPGQSLTLIATANQGSEATYESGFVIDKFPISRPNLTFSTLTVSNMSPEDSSIYLCSGGQYTEAFFGQGTRLTVV.